This T cell receptor beta chain was profiled in a study of blood T cell repertoires in COVID-19. Study as a whole: The United States, Italy and Spain supplied acute and convalescent COVID-19 samples. The analysed material was cDNA or gDNA that came from T cells, B-cell-depleted T cells, or PBMCs.

Seattle cases were enrolled at active infection and followed longitudinally. The CDR3 runs to 16 residues. CDR1 MNHEY and CDR2 SVGAGI come from the germline V gene. The ends lost 0 bases at V and 6 bases at J; junction bases unmatched: 7. In the original processing: From reference gene primer amplification, estimates of nucleated cell counts were derived. The assay was immunoSEQ multiplex PCR, and TCRdb's table has in-frame clones only and misses some. For V, J and clone size, that table is used; D and trimming come from the DNA. This sample has fewer than 250,000 clones, with around 90% found just once.

The clonotype comes from a young man with COVID-19, enrolled during active disease. Input material: peripheral blood. This sequence joins TRBV6-5 and TRBJ1-4; 7 bases fit TRBD1. The CDR3 nucleotides read TGTGCCAGCAGTTACTCACCCCCGACAGGGTATGAAAAACTGTTTTTT. This gives the protein CASSYSPPTGYEKLFF.